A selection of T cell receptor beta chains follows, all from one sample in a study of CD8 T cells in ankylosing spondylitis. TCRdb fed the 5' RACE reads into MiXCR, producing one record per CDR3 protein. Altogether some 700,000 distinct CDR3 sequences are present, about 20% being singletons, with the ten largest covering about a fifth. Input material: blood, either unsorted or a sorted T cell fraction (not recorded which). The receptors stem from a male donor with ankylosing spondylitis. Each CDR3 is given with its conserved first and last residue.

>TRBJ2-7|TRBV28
CASSLYWREIQDEQYF
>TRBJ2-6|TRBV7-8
CASSLGQGATGANVLTF
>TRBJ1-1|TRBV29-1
CSVSQGHTEAFF
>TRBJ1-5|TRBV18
CASSPPGPGGSQHF
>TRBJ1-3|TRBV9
CASSAGTGLNTIYF
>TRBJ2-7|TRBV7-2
CASSPTGGTFGEQYF
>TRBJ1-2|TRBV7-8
CASSSHRENAGYTF
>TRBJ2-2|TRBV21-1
CASSKDGTANTGELFF
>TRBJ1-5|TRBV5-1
CASSLGDGNQPQHF
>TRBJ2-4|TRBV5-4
CASSLGDRAKNIQYF
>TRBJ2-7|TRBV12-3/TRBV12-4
CASSFQLASYEQYF
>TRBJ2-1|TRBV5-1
CASSGGTSGSNEQFF
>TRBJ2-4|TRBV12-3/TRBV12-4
CASSSLTGDKNIQYF
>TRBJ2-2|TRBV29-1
CSVDIQGSTGELFF